This section outlines one TCR beta chain sequence together with its context. Its specificity is not known. Primers included in the PCR were 60 Vbeta and 13 Jbeta primers. Sequenced by immunoSEQ multiplex PCR; TCRdb stores in-frame clones only, minus some. The repertoire holds roughly 150,000 clones, with approximately 76% as singletons. V lost 2 bases to trimming and J lost 1 base, with 6 bases between them. Germline V gene sequence: CDR1 LNHDA, CDR2 SQIVND (reference sequence). The CDR3 has 14 residues. These data come from a study of cytomegalovirus exposure and HLA in healthy donors. Study-wide results and caveats: Reportedly, cytomegalovirus status was diagnosed with high sensitivity and specificity.

The chain carries TRBV19 and TRBJ1-5; tentatively, D is TRBD1 (5 bases). Sample: PBMCs. The sequence came from a woman aged 18-35 years in good health and CMV-seropositive. For the CDR3, the DNA is TGTGCCAGTAGTATACAGGGAAGCAATCAGCCCCAGCATTTT. Translation: CASSIQGSNQPQHF.